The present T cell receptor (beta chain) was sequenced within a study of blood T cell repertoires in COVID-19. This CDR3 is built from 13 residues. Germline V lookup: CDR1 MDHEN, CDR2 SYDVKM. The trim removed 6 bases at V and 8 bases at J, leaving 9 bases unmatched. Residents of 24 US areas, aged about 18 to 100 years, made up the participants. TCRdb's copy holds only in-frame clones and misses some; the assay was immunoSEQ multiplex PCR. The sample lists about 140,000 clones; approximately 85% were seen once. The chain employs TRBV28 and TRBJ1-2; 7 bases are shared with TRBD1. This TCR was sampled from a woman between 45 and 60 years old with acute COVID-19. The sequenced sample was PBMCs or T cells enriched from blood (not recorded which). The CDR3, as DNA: TGTGCCAGCAGGCGCGACAGGGTCGAGGGCTACACCTTC. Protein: CASRRDRVEGYTF.